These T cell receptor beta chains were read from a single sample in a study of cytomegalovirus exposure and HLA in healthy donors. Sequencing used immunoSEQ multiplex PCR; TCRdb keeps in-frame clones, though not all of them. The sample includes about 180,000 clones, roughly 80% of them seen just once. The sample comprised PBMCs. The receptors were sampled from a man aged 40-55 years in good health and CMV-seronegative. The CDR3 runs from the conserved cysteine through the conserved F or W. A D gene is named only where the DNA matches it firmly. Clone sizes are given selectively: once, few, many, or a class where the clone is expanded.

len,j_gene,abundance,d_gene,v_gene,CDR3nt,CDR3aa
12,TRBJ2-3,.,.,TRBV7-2,TGTGCCAGCACCCCCTCGCAGGGTACGCAGTATTTT,CASTPSQGTQYF
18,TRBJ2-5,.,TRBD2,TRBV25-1,TGTGCCAGCAGTGAATATACGGGACTAGCGGGCCTACAAGAGACCCAGTACTTC,CASSEYTGLAGLQETQYF
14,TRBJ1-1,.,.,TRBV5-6,TGTGCCAGCAGCTTCTCGACAGTGAACACTGAAGCTTTCTTT,CASSFSTVNTEAFF
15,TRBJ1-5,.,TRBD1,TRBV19,TGTGCCAGTACTGGGGACAGGGTAAGCAATCAGCCCCAGCATTTT,CASTGDRVSNQPQHF
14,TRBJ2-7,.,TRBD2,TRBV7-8,TGTGCCAGCAGTGGGGGCAGCGGGAGGTCCGAGCAGTACTTC,CASSGGSGRSEQYF
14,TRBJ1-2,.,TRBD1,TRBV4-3,TGCGCCAGCAGCCTTAACAGGGGGGACTATGGCTACACCTTC,CASSLNRGDYGYTF
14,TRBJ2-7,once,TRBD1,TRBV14,TGTGCCAGCAGCGATTGGACAGGGAACTACGAGCAGTACTTC,CASSDWTGNYEQYF
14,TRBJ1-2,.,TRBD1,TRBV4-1,TGCGCCAGCAGCCAAGATATCAGGGGGGATGGCTACACCTTC,CASSQDIRGDGYTF
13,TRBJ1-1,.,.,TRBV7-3,TGTGCCAGCAGCTCACAGTTAAACACTGAAGCTTTCTTT,CASSSQLNTEAFF
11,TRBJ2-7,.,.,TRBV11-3,TGTGCCAGCGGGACAAACTACGAGCAGTACTTC,CASGTNYEQYF
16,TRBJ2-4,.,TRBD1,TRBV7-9,TGTGCCAGCAGCCCCGGACAGGGCTTAGCCAAAAACATTCAGTACTTC,CASSPGQGLAKNIQYF
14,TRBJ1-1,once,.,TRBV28,TGTGCCAGCAGTCCTAAGACGGGGAACACTGAAGCTTTCTTT,CASSPKTGNTEAFF
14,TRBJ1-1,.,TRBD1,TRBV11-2,TGTGCCAGCAGCAGCCGGACAGGGAACACTGAAGCTTTCTTT,CASSSRTGNTEAFF
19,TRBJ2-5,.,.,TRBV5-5,TGTGCCAGCAGCTTGTCGGTCGGCGGAACAAAAACTAACCAAGAGACCCAGTACTTC,CASSLSVGGTKTNQETQYF
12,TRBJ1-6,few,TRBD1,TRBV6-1,TGTGCCAGCAAGACAGGGTCATCACCCCTCCACTTT,CASKTGSSPLHF
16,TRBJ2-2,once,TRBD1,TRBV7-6,TGTGCCAGCAGCTTGTCTATTCAGGGGGATACCGGGGAGCTGTTTTTT,CASSLSIQGDTGELFF
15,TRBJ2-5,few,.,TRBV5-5,TGTGCCAGCAGCTTGGTCGTATGGGCCCAGGAGACCCAGTACTTC,CASSLVVWAQETQYF
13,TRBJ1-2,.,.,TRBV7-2,TGTGCCAGCAGCTTGGGGGCATACTATGGCTACACCTTC,CASSLGAYYGYTF
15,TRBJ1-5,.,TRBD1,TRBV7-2,TGTGCCAGCAGTCCGGACAGGGGGCGAAATCAGCCCCAGCATTTT,CASSPDRGRNQPQHF
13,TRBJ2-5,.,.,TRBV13,TGTGCCAGCAGCCCGGGGGGCGGGGAGACCCAGTACTTC,CASSPGGGETQYF
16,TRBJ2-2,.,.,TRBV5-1,TGCGCCAGCAGCCCACAAACAGGGATAGGCACCGGGGAGCTGTTTTTT,CASSPQTGIGTGELFF
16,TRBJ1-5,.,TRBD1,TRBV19,TGTGCCAGTAGTATAGGTAGGGACAGGAGGAATCAGCCCCAGCATTTT,CASSIGRDRRNQPQHF
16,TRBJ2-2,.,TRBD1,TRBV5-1,TGCGCCAGCAGCCCCCCGACAGGGACGAACACCGGGGAGCTGTTTTTT,CASSPPTGTNTGELFF
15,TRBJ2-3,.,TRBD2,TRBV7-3,TGTGCCAGCAGCGTCACGGGGGGGGAGACAGATACGCAGTATTTT,CASSVTGGETDTQYF
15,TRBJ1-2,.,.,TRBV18,TGTGCCAGCTCACCCCTGGACAGACTTAACTATGGCTACACCTTC,CASSPLDRLNYGYTF
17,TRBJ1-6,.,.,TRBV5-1,TGCGCCAGCAGCTTGGAAGTTGGGCGGGGAGGGATATCACCCCTCCACTTT,CASSLEVGRGGISPLHF
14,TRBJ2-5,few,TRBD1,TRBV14,TGTGCCAGCAGCTCGGGACAGCTGGAAGAGACCCAGTACTTC,CASSSGQLEETQYF
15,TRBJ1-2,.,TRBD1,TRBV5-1,TGCGCCAGCAGCTGGGACGGGACAGGCCAAGGGGGCTACACCTTC,CASSWDGTGQGGYTF
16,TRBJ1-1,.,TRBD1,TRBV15,TGTGCCACCAGCAAATTACCAAGAACAGGGGTGGCTGAAGCTTTCTTT,CATSKLPRTGVAEAFF
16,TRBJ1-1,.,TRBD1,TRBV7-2,TGTGCCAGCAGCTTACTGTCTCCAGGGGGGAACACTGAAGCTTTCTTT,CASSLLSPGGNTEAFF
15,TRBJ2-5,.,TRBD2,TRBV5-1,TGCGCCAGCAGCCGCGGGGGACTAGCGGGAGAGACCCAGTACTTC,CASSRGGLAGETQYF
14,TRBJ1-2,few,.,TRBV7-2,TGTGCCAGCAGCGTACAGGGTTTAGGATATGGCTACACCTTC,CASSVQGLGYGYTF
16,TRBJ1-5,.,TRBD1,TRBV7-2,TGTGCCAGCAGCAGAGGGGGGCAGGGGGCCAATCAGCCCCAGCATTTT,CASSRGGQGANQPQHF
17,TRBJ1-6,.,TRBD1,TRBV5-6,TGTGCCAGCAGCCGGGTCGGGACAGGGGGCTTGGGGTCACCCCTCCACTTT,CASSRVGTGGLGSPLHF
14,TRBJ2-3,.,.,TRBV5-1,TGCGCCAGCAGCTTTAAGGGGAGCACAGATACGCAGTATTTT,CASSFKGSTDTQYF
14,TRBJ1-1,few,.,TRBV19,TGTGCCAGTAGTATAGGAGGGCGGGGGACTGAAGCTTTCTTT,CASSIGGRGTEAFF
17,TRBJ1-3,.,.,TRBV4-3,TGCGCCAGCAGCCAAGAGGGGGCAACCGACTCTGGAAACACCATATATTTT,CASSQEGATDSGNTIYF
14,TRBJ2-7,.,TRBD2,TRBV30,TGTGCCTGGAGGTCGGGGGGGAGGTACTACGAGCAGTACTTC,CAWRSGGRYYEQYF
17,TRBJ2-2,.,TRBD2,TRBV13,TGTGCCAGCAGCGGCCCCCTGGGACTAGCTCTCACCGGGGAGCTGTTTTTT,CASSGPLGLALTGELFF
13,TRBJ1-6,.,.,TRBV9,TGTGCCAGCAGCTCGCAGGGAAATTCACCCCTCCACTTT,CASSSQGNSPLHF
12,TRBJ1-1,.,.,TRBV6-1,TGTGCCAGCAGTACAGTATTAGGTGAAGCTTTCTTT,CASSTVLGEAFF
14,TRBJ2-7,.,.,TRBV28,TGTGCCAGCAGTTTCGCCAGGGGAATGAGGGAGCAGTACTTC,CASSFARGMREQYF
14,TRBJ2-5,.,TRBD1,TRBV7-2,TGTGCCAGCAGCTGGGGACAGGGCTCGGAGACCCAGTACTTC,CASSWGQGSETQYF
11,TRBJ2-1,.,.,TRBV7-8,TGTGCCAGCAGCTTATCTAATGAGCAGTTCTTC,CASSLSNEQFF
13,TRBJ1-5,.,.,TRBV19,TGTGCCAGTAGTATGCAGGGCAATCAGCCCCAGCATTTT,CASSMQGNQPQHF